This entry describes one T cell receptor beta chain. Its antigen is as yet unknown. The data belong to a study of cytomegalovirus exposure and HLA in healthy donors. In the study overall: Findings of an earlier analysis included roughly 110 million unique TCR beta sequences from some 200 million T cells. Study conclusions and caveats: Cytomegalovirus-associated status was assigned to fewer than 200 TCR beta chains.

Per germline, CDR1 SGHNT and CDR2 YENEEA. J was trimmed by 8 bases and V by 1 base; bases with no gene match: 6. This CDR3 comprises 15 residues. Vbeta (60) and Jbeta (13) primers were used in the PCR. Data came from immunoSEQ multiplex PCR; TCRdb stores just in-frame clones and leaves some out. This table has roughly 240,000 clones, approximately 81% appearing once. Input material: PBMCs. The gene calls are TRBV11-3 and TRBJ1-4; TRBD1 aligns across 8 bases. This receptor was obtained from a girl under 10 years old in good health and CMV-seronegative. The CDR3 reads CASSLVAGGREKLFF. CDR3 coding DNA: TGTGCCAGCAGCTTAGTAGCAGGGGGCAGAGAAAAACTGTTTTTT.